This TCR beta chain comes out of a study of shared clonotypes between healthy human individuals. Overall study results and limits: It was the non-shared clonotypes that had lower generation probabilities than clonotypes shared by all four donors.

Replicate sorted-subset PCRs were loaded with around 220 ng DNA, 30,000 to 35,000 T cell genomes. Profiling relied on immunoSEQ multiplex PCR, and the TCRdb table lists in-frame clones only, not all of them. The profile covers approximately 2,300,000 clones, with around 92% appearing a single time and approximately 0.39% taken by the ten largest. The CDR3 has 15 amino acids. The V end was cut by 2 bases, the J end by 6 bases, with 13 bases between. Germline V gives CDR1 MNHNY, CDR2 SVGAGI (reference sequence). On this clone itself: The antigen remains unidentified.

This sequence originates from a man younger than 35 in good health. Some clones in this sample may be carry-over from other donors' samples. This rearrangement joins TRBV6-6 to TRBJ2-2, with D uncertain. Sample: naive CD4+ T cells from PBMCs. Subset given: CD45RA+ positively selected. In DNA, the CDR3 is TGTGCCAGCAGTTACGGTCCTCCGTGGCCCGGGGAGCTGTTTTTT. This sequence encodes CASSYGPPWPGELFF.